This T cell receptor (beta chain) was captured in a study of low-dose radiotherapy and immunotherapy resistance in tumors. Study information: The 200 mg/m2 dose of intravenous cyclophosphamide was given every two weeks, one day before radiation and immunotherapy. Patients took aspirin 300 mg by mouth once daily. This continued for four cycles, starting on cycle 1 day 1.

There are many counts of this clonotype. Germline loops: CDR1 SQVTM, CDR2 ANQGSEA. The CDR3 runs 12 residues. Trimming stripped 5 bases from V and 1 base from J, with 8 bases between. Time point in this sample: before trial treatment. TRAV and TRBV primers primed cDNA for both TCRalpha and TCRbeta. With a constant-region primer and a V-primer adapter, TCRs were subjected to around 20 PCR cycles of amplification. TCRdb independently ran MiXCR on the reads; one entry per CDR3 protein. The repertoire holds some 88,000 distinct CDR3 sequences, more than 8.5% seen once, with roughly 1% in the top ten. The chain is built from TRBV29-1 and TRBJ1-2; D remains unclear. The TCR sequence derives from a male donor with prostate cancer. The sample was PBMCs, taken before treatment. The chain's CDR3 is CSVSDGNYGYTF. The DNA for the CDR3 is TGCAGCGTTTCGGATGGTAACTATGGCTACACCTTC. The full variable domain, completed using reference TRBV29-1 and TRBJ1-2, is SAVISQKPSRDICQRGTSLTIQCQVDSQVTMMFWYRQQPGQSLTLIATANQGSEATYESGFVIDKFPISRPNLTFSTLTVSNMSPEDSSIYLCSVSDGNYGYTFGSGTRLTVV.